The 18 T cell receptor beta chains presented below share a single source sample, sequenced in a study of type 1 regulatory T cells. From the reads, TCRdb called clonotypes with MiXCR, one entry per CDR3 protein. The table has over 90,000 distinct CDR3 sequences, 25% to 40% seen once; the top ten hold 2% to 2.5%. The specimen sequenced was CD4+ T cells, either the whole sample or a sorted fraction (not recorded which). The receptors here all came from a human donor in good health.

CDR3 amino acids: CASPAGTANTEAFF. CDR3 nucleotides: TGTGCCAGTCCCGCAGGGACAGCGAACACTGAAGCTTTCTTT. The chain has TRBV6-1 and TRBJ1-1, with 7 bases fitting TRBD1. The CDR3 has 14 residues. Germline-derived CDR1 and CDR2 are MNHNS and SASEGT. After removal of 9 bases from V and 1 base from J, the junction contained 8 bases not matched to a gene.

The chain carries TRBV4-2 and TRBJ2-6, with 9 bases identical to TRBD1. Germline CDR1 and CDR2: LGHNA and YNFKEQ. The ends lost 3 bases at V and 0 bases at J; junction bases unmatched: 3. The CDR3 loop spans 17 amino acids. The CDR3: CASSHRDRDSGANVLTF. The DNA for the CDR3 is TGTGCCAGCAGCCACCGGGACAGGGACTCTGGGGCCAACGTCCTGACTTTC.

This clonotype was counted a few times. The junction and the germline gene differ at one end; a read error may be behind it. The chain carries TRBV23-1 and TRBJ2-1; D is perhaps TRBD2 (5 bases). TRBV23-1 is placed among ORFs of uncertain function. CDR3 length equals 12 residues. The CDR3 nucleotides read TGCGCCAGCAGTCAATCGTCCGGGGAGCGATACTTC. This translates into CASSQSSGERYF.

A word on this clonotype: Since the CDR3 does not end with the conserved phenylalanine or tryptophan, this likely comes from a read error. This chain links TRBV5-1 with TRBJ2-7; TRBD1 matches at 7 bases. CDR3 length: 17 amino acids. Germline CDR1 SGHRS, CDR2 YFSETQ. Losses at the gene ends were 1 base for V and 2 bases for J; bases not matched to a gene: 12. The CDR3 nucleotides read TGCGCCAGCAGCTTGTCCGCCGGGACAGCAATTGCCTACGAGCAGTACATC. Translated: CASSLSAGTAIAYEQYI.

This clonotype came up a few times. The chain combines TRBV7-2 with TRBJ2-1; no clear D gene. Germline CDR1 is SGHTA and CDR2 is FQGNSA. Trimming took off 1 base at V and 5 bases at J, with 9 bases between the two ends. CDR3 length: 14 residues. In nucleotides, the CDR3 is TGTGCCAGCAGCTTAGACGGCGACCACAATGAGCAGTTCTTC. Translated: CASSLDGDHNEQFF.

This clonotype was picked up a small number of times. The rearrangement uses TRBV6-2 or TRBV6-3 and TRBJ2-7, with D possibly TRBD2 on 6 matching bases. From germline, CDR1 is MNHEY and CDR2 SVGEGT. V lost 6 bases to trimming and J lost 2 bases, with 8 bases between them. The CDR3 sequence is 12 residues long. The CDR3 spells CASRAGTYEQYF. The CDR3 DNA is TGTGCCAGCAGGGCGGGGACCTACGAGCAGTACTTC.

V usage is TRBV7-2 and J usage is TRBJ1-4; D gene ambiguous. From germline, CDR1 is SGHTA and CDR2 FQGNSA. Between the trimmed V and J ends, which lost 5 bases and 7 bases, there was a span of 11 bases. This CDR3 has 13 residues. In nucleotides, the CDR3 is TGTGCCAGCAGCCCAGACGCTGTTGAAAAACTGTTTTTT. Translated, it gives CASSPDAVEKLFF.

The chain couples TRBV6-5 to TRBJ1-6, with D perhaps matching TRBD1 (6 bases). There are 17 residues in the CDR3. Germline V gene sequence: CDR1 MNHEY, CDR2 SVGAGI. V was cut by 6 bases and J by 1 base, with 16 bases left in between. The DNA for the CDR3 is TGTGCCAGCAGCATTACTCGTAGGGGGTCCTATAATTCACCCCTCCACTTT. It is translated as CASSITRRGSYNSPLHF.

The chain combines TRBV15 with TRBJ2-3; D is possibly TRBD1 (5 bases). The length of the CDR3 is 13 residues. CDR1 is LNHNV and CDR2 is YYDKDF in the germline V gene (reference sequence). Between the trimmed V and J ends, which lost 3 bases and 3 bases, there was a span of 7 bases. As DNA, the CDR3 is TGTGCCACCAGCAGTCGACAGACAGATACGCAGTATTTT. Translated: CATSSRQTDTQYF.

The V call is TRBV24-1, the J call TRBJ2-4; possibly TRBD1 for D (7 bases). Trimming pared 4 bases from V and 2 bases from J, leaving 14 bases between. Germline V gene sequence: CDR1 KGHDR, CDR2 SFDVKD. There are 16 residues in the CDR3. CDR3 region: CATSEGGQPTKNIQYF. The CDR3 DNA reads TGTGCCACCAGTGAGGGGGGACAGCCGACCAAAAACATTCAGTACTTC.

In this sample, this clonotype turned up once. The genes are TRBV18 and TRBJ2-1; D may match TRBD1 or TRBD2 (5 bases each). The CDR3 has 14 residues. Trimming removed 6 bases at V and 8 bases at J, with 17 bases between. From germline, CDR1 is KGHSH and CDR2 LQKENI. CDR3 protein: CASSRDLGEDEQFF. The CDR3 region has the DNA TGTGCCAGCTCCCGGGACCTTGGCGAGGATGAGCAGTTCTTC.

In this sample, this clonotype turned up a few times. CDR3 loop: CASSLVQGADSSGYTF. The CDR3 DNA reads TGTGCCAGCAGCTTAGTACAGGGGGCGGATTCAAGTGGCTACACCTTC. This sequence joins TRBV7-7 and TRBJ1-2; 9 bases are shared with TRBD1. Germline lookup yields CDR1 SSHAT and CDR2 FNYEAQ (reference sequence). V lost 1 base, J lost 7 bases, and 10 bases stayed unmatched. The CDR3 covers 16 residues.

This clonotype was found a few times. This chain links TRBV29-1 with TRBJ2-5, with D unclear. The CDR3 contains 10 residues. Trimming cost V 6 bases and J 5 bases, with 7 bases left between them. Per the germline V gene, CDR1 is SQVTM and CDR2 is ANQGSEA. CDR3 residues: CSVTWETQYF. CDR3 nucleotide sequence: TGCAGCGTGACTTGGGAGACCCAGTACTTC.

The chain carries TRBV5-1 and TRBJ2-1; D is perhaps TRBD1 (5 bases). Germline CDR1 reads SGHRS; CDR2 reads YFSETQ. This CDR3 has 14 amino acids. V dropped 2 bases and J dropped 6 bases, with 12 bases sitting between them. The CDR3 reads CASSFQGSGNEQFF. DNA for the CDR3: TGCGCCAGCAGCTTTCAGGGTAGTGGCAATGAGCAGTTCTTC.

This clonotype was picked up a small number of times. The chain couples TRBV6-2 or TRBV6-3 to TRBJ1-5; a weak D match, TRBD1 (5 bases). The CDR3 loop spans 13 amino acids. The germline gives CDR1 MNHEY, CDR2 SVGEGT. The ends were cut back, 10 bases at V and 7 bases at J, with 17 bases in the middle. CDR3 nucleotides: TGTGCCACAAATCAAGGGGCGGGACAGCCCCAGCATTTT. It encodes CATNQGAGQPQHF.

This clonotype was counted between two and nine times. This chain joins TRBV20-1 and TRBJ1-5; D uncertain. Deletions cut 6 bases from V and 3 bases from J, with 24 bases between. Germline lookup yields CDR1 DFQATT and CDR2 SNEGSKA (reference sequence). There are 17 residues in the CDR3. CDR3: CSATSGSLGWDNQPQHF. The CDR3 DNA is TGCAGTGCCACCTCGGGCTCCCTAGGATGGGACAATCAGCCCCAGCATTTT.

DNA for the CDR3: TGTGCCATCAGAGGGACAGTCGATCAGCCCCAGCATTTT. It encodes CAIRGTVDQPQHF. This chain joins TRBV10-3 and TRBJ1-5; TRBD1 agrees at 7 bases. This CDR3 comprises 13 residues. The ends lost 6 bases at V and 5 bases at J; junction bases unmatched: 4. From germline, CDR1 is ENHRY and CDR2 SYGVKD.

This clonotype occurred many times. The V and J genes are TRBV10-3 and TRBJ2-2; a weak D match, TRBD1 (6 bases). This CDR3 is 16 amino acids long. Germline loops: CDR1 ENHRY, CDR2 SYGVKD. With 6 bases removed from V and 2 bases from J, the gap between germline ends came to 16 bases. CDR3 protein: CAIREQDRKNTGELFF. The CDR3 DNA follows: TGTGCCATCAGAGAGCAGGACAGAAAAAACACCGGGGAGCTGTTTTTT.